These 10 T cell receptor beta chains share one sample of origin, sequenced in a study of cytomegalovirus exposure and HLA in healthy donors. Produced via immunoSEQ multiplex PCR; TCRdb's table is partial and in-frame only. Of 65,000 or so clones listed, about 92% are singletons. Sequences were obtained from PBMCs. The receptors originated from a woman under 30 in good health and CMV-seronegative.

The V call is TRBV15, the J call TRBJ2-1, with 8 nucleotides matching TRBD2. The V segment lost 1 base and the J segment 7 bases; nucleotides outside the gene matches: 9. CDR1 and CDR2 from the germline V gene are LNHNV and YYDKDF (reference sequence). The CDR3 runs to 16 residues. In DNA, the CDR3 is TGTGCCACCAGCAGAGGTCCTGGGGGACTAGGTAATGAGCAGTTCTTC. As protein: CATSRGPGGLGNEQFF.

The chain combines TRBV28 with TRBJ2-1; 8 bases agree with TRBD2. This CDR3 comprises 15 residues. The V and J ends lost 4 bases and 5 bases, in that order; junction bases with no gene match: 7. Germline V lookup: CDR1 MDHEN, CDR2 SYDVKM. The CDR3 bases are TGTGCCAGCAGTTATTTAGCGGGGAACCACAATGAGCAGTTCTTC. This gives the protein CASSYLAGNHNEQFF.

The chain has TRBV4-2 and TRBJ1-1; D perhaps matches TRBD1 (5 bases). Trimming cost V 4 bases and J 1 base, with 13 bases left between them. This CDR3 spans 15 amino acids. Per germline, CDR1 LGHNA and CDR2 YNFKEQ. The CDR3 DNA is TGTGCCAGCAGCCTTACCACCGACAGGAACACTGAAGCTTTCTTT. Its translation is CASSLTTDRNTEAFF.

The genes are TRBV4-2 and TRBJ2-5; TRBD2 is a possible D gene (5 bases). The CDR3 consists of 15 residues. The germline V gene encodes CDR1 LGHNA and CDR2 YNFKEQ. V was cut by 0 bases and J by 5 bases, with 13 bases left in between. The CDR3 here is CASSQEREGQETQYF. For the CDR3, the DNA is TGTGCCAGCAGCCAAGAAAGAGAGGGCCAGGAGACCCAGTACTTC.

The V call is TRBV4-1, the J call TRBJ2-1; D remains ambiguous. CDR1 and CDR2 (germline): MGHRA, YSYEKL. Trimming removed 1 base from V and 0 bases from J, with 19 bases in between. This CDR3 is built from 19 residues. The CDR3 DNA is TGCGCCAGCAGCCAAGTCCCCCCGCAACTTCTCCTCTCCTACAATGAGCAGTTCTTC. This translates into CASSQVPPQLLLSYNEQFF.

J is TRBJ1-5 and V is TRBV2; 8 bases fit TRBD1. CDR3 size: 14 residues. Germline V CDR1 and CDR2: SNHLY, FYNNEI. The V and J ends lost 5 bases and 8 bases, in that order; junction bases with no gene match: 8. CDR3 sequence (DNA): TGTGCCAGCAGTCCACAGGGGGGAAGGGAGCCCCAGCATTTT. Translation: CASSPQGGREPQHF.

This chain uses TRBV10-2 with TRBJ1-4; 7 nucleotides line up with TRBD1. After removal of 1 base from V and 8 bases from J, the junction contained 4 bases not matched to a gene. Germline CDR1 and CDR2: WSHSY and SAAADI. The length of the CDR3 is 14 residues. CDR3 protein: CASSEFTGDEKLFF. CDR3 DNA: TGCGCCAGCAGTGAGTTTACAGGGGACGAAAAACTGTTTTTT.

V and J are TRBV6-5 and TRBJ1-1, with 8 bases identical to TRBD1. The junction had 4 bases not matched to a gene; V was cut back by 4 bases and J by 3 bases. Per germline, CDR1 MNHEY and CDR2 SVGAGI. The CDR3 has 14 residues. CDR3 nucleotides: TGTGCCAGCAGTTTACTACAGGGGGACACTGAAGCTTTCTTT. Protein sequence: CASSLLQGDTEAFF.

This sequence joins TRBV19 and TRBJ2-1; TRBD2 matches at 12 bases. The V gene's germline CDR1 is LNHDA and CDR2 SQIVND (reference sequence). The J segment lost 7 bases and the V segment lost 6 bases, leaving 7 bases of the junction unmatched. The CDR3 runs 15 residues. The DNA of the CDR3 is TGTGCCAGTAGGAAACTAGCGGGGGGTGGGAATGAGCAGTTCTTC. Amino acids: CASRKLAGGGNEQFF.

The gene calls are TRBV9 and TRBJ1-5; no reliable D call. The CDR3 is 15 residues long. V was trimmed by 0 bases and J by 0 bases, leaving 7 bases between them. Germline V gene sequence: CDR1 SGDLS, CDR2 YYNGEE. Here the CDR3 reads CASSVGGDSNQPQHF. CDR3 DNA sequence: TGTGCCAGCAGCGTAGGCGGGGATAGCAATCAGCCCCAGCATTTT.